Presented here are 30 T cell receptor beta chains from one specimen sequenced in a study of control samples from healthy donors and cancer patients (TCRdb year 2020). Libraries were built with the immunoSEQ multiplex PCR assay. Drawn from immuneACCESS, this table holds only the in-frame rearrangements with V and J called that TCRdb kept. Clones are partly lost; checked studies trace under half to an unresolved V gene and leave the rest unexplained. The sample table holds around 68,000 clones, of which about four fifths were seen once. The ten largest clonotypes hold about 3.1% of the sample. The specimen sequenced was PBMCs. Receptors originate from a woman between 45 and 65 years old with lung cancer.

The genes are TRBV7-9 and TRBJ2-3, with D possibly being TRBD1 (6 bases). With 3 bases removed from V and 4 bases from J, the gap between germline ends came to 11 bases. Germline CDR1 reads SEHNR; CDR2 reads FQNEAQ (reference sequence). The CDR3 has 14 residues. The chain's CDR3 is CASSFTGRADTQYF. CDR3 DNA sequence: TGTGCCAGCAGCTTCACAGGGCGAGCAGATACGCAGTATTTT.

The chain combines TRBV5-1 with TRBJ2-3; 8 bases match TRBD1. This CDR3 has 15 residues. Looked up from germline, CDR1 is SGHRS and CDR2 is YFSETQ. The trim removed 4 bases at V and 2 bases at J, leaving 6 bases unmatched. Here the CDR3 reads CASSIGTGHTDTQYF. DNA for the CDR3: TGCGCCAGCAGCATCGGGACAGGACACACAGATACGCAGTATTTT.

The J gene is TRBJ2-3, the V gene TRBV27; D assignment may be TRBD1 or TRBD2 (5 bases each). Per the germline V gene, CDR1 is MNHEY and CDR2 is SMNVEV (reference sequence). V lost 3 bases, J lost 2 bases, and 15 bases lay in between. The CDR3 contains 16 residues. CDR3 region: CASSFWDRSFTDTQYF. The CDR3 bases are TGTGCCAGCAGTTTCTGGGACCGATCGTTCACAGATACGCAGTATTTT.

The chain has TRBV18 and TRBJ2-1, with D possibly matching TRBD2 (6 bases). The CDR3 length is 17 residues. V was pared by 1 base and J by 0 bases, with 13 bases between. Per the germline V gene, CDR1 is KGHSH and CDR2 is LQKENI. The CDR3, as DNA: TGTGCCAGCTCACCACTTCGTGGGGGGAGCTCCTACAATGAGCAGTTCTTC. Its protein is CASSPLRGGSSYNEQFF.

The V call is TRBV4-1, the J call TRBJ2-5; D might be TRBD2 (6 bases). This CDR3 has 14 residues. Trimming shortened V by 5 bases and J by 2 bases, and 12 bases separated the two germline ends. Germline V gene lookup returns CDR1 MGHRA and CDR2 YSYEKL. CDR3 DNA: TGCGCCAGCAGCAAAATCGGGAGACAAGAGACCCAGTACTTC. Translated: CASSKIGRQETQYF.

The CDR3 DNA reads TGTGCCAGCAGCCAAGATGGGACAGGGTATAGGGAGACCCAGTACTTC. Translating it yields CASSQDGTGYRETQYF. The chain couples TRBV3-1 (or the pseudogene TRBV3-2) to TRBJ2-5; 9 bases match TRBD1. The CDR3 loop spans 16 amino acids. Germline lookup yields CDR1 LGHDT and CDR2 YNNKEL (reference sequence). The junction had 7 bases not matched to a gene; V was cut back by 0 bases and J by 5 bases.

This clone was counted once. The rearrangement links TRBV28 to TRBJ1-3, with D perhaps matching TRBD1 (5 bases). Germline CDR1 reads MDHEN; CDR2 reads SYDVKM. There are 14 residues in the CDR3. The ends were cut back, 3 bases at V and 1 base at J, with 7 bases in the middle. The CDR3, as DNA: TGTGCCAGCAGTTTGGGGGGATCTGGAAACACCATATATTTT. Its protein is CASSLGGSGNTIYF.

This sequence joins TRBV11-3 and TRBJ2-1; TRBD2 matches at 13 bases. The CDR3 is 16 amino acids. From germline, CDR1 is SGHNT and CDR2 YENEEA. V shed 1 base and J 3 bases; nucleotides not matched to a gene: 0. The CDR3 loop is CASSLGLAGGYNEQFF. DNA for the CDR3: TGTGCCAGCAGCTTAGGACTAGCGGGGGGCTACAATGAGCAGTTCTTC.

The chain couples TRBV9 to TRBJ1-1; D not certain. The V end was cut by 4 bases, the J end by 5 bases, with 18 bases between. There are 15 residues in the CDR3. The germline V gene encodes CDR1 SGDLS and CDR2 YYNGEE. CDR3 loop: CASSPFQRAYTEAFF. Here the CDR3 DNA reads TGTGCCAGCAGCCCCTTTCAGCGAGCCTATACTGAAGCTTTCTTT. The full variable domain, rest sourced from reference TRBV9 and TRBJ1-1, is DSGVTQTPKHLITATGQRVTLRCSPRSGDLSVYWYQQSLDQGLQFLIQYYNGEERAKGNILERFSAQQFPDLHSELNLSSLELGDSALYFCASSPFQRAYTEAFFGQGTRLTVV.

V is TRBV10-3 and J is TRBJ1-4; the match to TRBD1 covers 10 bases. Trimming at V came to 10 bases and at J to 3 bases, leaving 5 bases not matched to a gene. Germline-derived CDR1 and CDR2 are ENHRY and SYGVKD. The CDR3 runs to 14 residues. The CDR3 here is CATGQGGSNEKLFF. The CDR3 nucleotides read TGTGCCACCGGACAGGGGGGCTCTAATGAAAAACTGTTTTTT.

The chain carries TRBV7-8 and TRBJ1-3; D gene uncertain. V lost 3 bases and J 0 bases, leaving 9 bases between the germline ends. The germline CDR1 and CDR2 sequences are SGHVS and FQNEAQ. The CDR3 sequence is 15 residues long. This chain's CDR3 is CASSFGGDSGNTIYF. The CDR3 region has the DNA TGTGCCAGCAGCTTCGGCGGCGACTCTGGAAACACCATATATTTT.

A single count supports this clone. CDR3 nucleotides: TGCGCCAGCAGCTTGGAGGGGAACGCAGATACGCAGTATTTT. This encodes CASSLEGNADTQYF. This rearrangement joins TRBV5-1 to TRBJ2-3; possible D gene TRBD1, 5 bases. V was shortened by 0 bases and J by 4 bases, with 9 bases between the two germline ends. This CDR3 has 14 amino acids. Germline CDR1 reads SGHRS; CDR2 reads YFSETQ.

The chain is built from TRBV6-2 or TRBV6-3 and TRBJ2-5, with unresolved D. Germline assignment: CDR1 MNHEY and CDR2 SVGEGT. The CDR3 spans 15 residues. V lost 0 bases and J lost 5, with 13 bases in between. The CDR3 spells CASSYSGPLRETQYF. CDR3 DNA: TGTGCCAGCAGTTACTCCGGGCCCTTGAGGGAGACCCAGTACTTC.

This sequence joins TRBV9 and TRBJ1-4, with D uncertain. Per the germline V gene, CDR1 is SGDLS and CDR2 is YYNGEE. Trimming shortened V by 0 bases and J by 0 bases, and 6 bases separated the two germline ends. The CDR3 is 15 amino acids. CDR3 in DNA: TGTGCCAGCAGCGTAGATAGTACAACTAATGAAAAACTGTTTTTT. Translating it yields CASSVDSTTNEKLFF.

The rearrangement joins TRBV9 to TRBJ1-3, with unresolved D. V lost 3 bases to trimming and J lost 0 bases, with 16 bases between them. The germline V gene has CDR1 SGDLS and CDR2 YYNGEE. CDR3 length: 17 residues. The CDR3 DNA follows: TGTGCCAGCAGCGCGACACCCAGACTGGACTCTGGAAACACCATATATTTT. It translates to CASSATPRLDSGNTIYF.

V is TRBV5-1 and J is TRBJ1-4; no clear D gene. There are 16 residues in the CDR3. V shed 0 bases and J shed 0 bases, with 9 bases lying between them. CDR1 is SGHRS, CDR2 YFSETQ, per germline. The CDR3 DNA reads TGCGCCAGCAGCTTGGCGACGGCTGCAACTAATGAAAAACTGTTTTTT. Its translation is CASSLATAATNEKLFF.

The genes are TRBV18 and TRBJ2-1; TRBD1 matches at 7 bases. This CDR3 is 14 amino acids long. The J segment lost 8 bases and the V segment lost 1 base, leaving 5 bases of the junction unmatched. Germline CDR1 is KGHSH and CDR2 is LQKENI. CDR3 bases: TGTGCCAGCTCACCACGGACAGGCCCCGATGAGCAGTTCTTC. This codes for CASSPRTGPDEQFF.

This chain's CDR3 is CASSEGDGLGGYTF. Written as DNA, the CDR3 is TGTGCCAGCAGTGAAGGGGACGGTTTAGGGGGCTACACCTTC. The J gene is TRBJ1-2, the V gene TRBV6-1, with D possibly matching TRBD1 (5 bases). Germline loops: CDR1 MNHNS, CDR2 SASEGT. The CDR3 contains 14 residues. Trimming removed 1 base from V and 8 bases from J, with 14 bases in between.

This sequence joins TRBV5-1 and TRBJ2-1; D is perhaps TRBD2 (6 bases). Germline-derived CDR1 and CDR2 are SGHRS and YFSETQ. This CDR3 region has 16 residues. V was clipped by 4 bases and J by 0 bases, with 14 bases between them. CDR3 in amino acids: CASSPGLLSSYNEQFF. The CDR3 DNA is TGCGCCAGCAGCCCGGGACTGCTAAGCTCCTACAATGAGCAGTTCTTC.

This clone was seen only a few times. The chain is built from TRBV6-6 and TRBJ1-6; no clear D. The CDR3 sequence is 14 residues long. CDR1 and CDR2 (germline): MNHNY, SVGAGI (reference sequence). V was trimmed by 7 bases and J by 7 bases, leaving 14 bases between them. The chain's CDR3 is CASTPLAANSPLHF. The CDR3 bases are TGTGCCAGCACCCCATTAGCAGCAAATTCACCCCTCCACTTT.

The CDR3: CASSLRGYGYTF. The CDR3 nucleotides are TGTGCCAGCAGCTTGAGGGGCTATGGCTACACCTTC. The rearrangement uses TRBV5-6 and TRBJ1-2; a weak D match, TRBD1 (5 bases). V was shortened by 1 base and J by 4 bases, with 5 bases between the two germline ends. CDR1 and CDR2 from the germline V gene are SGHDT and YYEEEE. There are 12 residues in the CDR3.

The chain employs TRBV6-5 and TRBJ1-1, with D possibly being TRBD1 (5 bases). This CDR3 is 15 amino acids long. The germline V gene encodes CDR1 MNHEY and CDR2 SVGAGI. V shed 0 bases and J shed 4 bases, with 12 bases lying between them. Here the CDR3 DNA reads TGTGCCAGCAGTTACTCCTCGGGGGGGGGCACTGAAGCTTTCTTT. Translated, it gives CASSYSSGGGTEAFF.

This sequence joins TRBV6-5 and TRBJ1-1; D may be TRBD1 (6 bases). This CDR3 region has 13 residues. The germline CDR1 and CDR2 sequences are MNHEY and SVGAGI. Trimming stripped 6 bases from V and 7 bases from J, with 15 bases between. The CDR3 sequence: CASSQDRNFEAFF. In DNA, the CDR3 is TGTGCCAGCAGCCAGGACAGAAATTTTGAAGCTTTCTTT.

This rearrangement joins TRBV7-2 to TRBJ2-1; 10 nucleotides agree with TRBD2. Germline lookup yields CDR1 SGHTA and CDR2 FQGNSA. The trim removed 5 bases at V and 3 bases at J, leaving 7 bases unmatched. The length of the CDR3 is 16 residues. CDR3: CASSVQRGGLYNEQFF. In DNA form, the CDR3 reads TGTGCCAGCAGCGTCCAGCGGGGGGGCCTCTACAATGAGCAGTTCTTC.

The V and J genes are TRBV29-1 and TRBJ2-2, with 7 bases that match TRBD1. With 5 bases clipped from V and 3 bases from J, the junction kept 3 bases outside the gene matches. The CDR3 length is 13 residues. Germline V CDR1 and CDR2: SQVTM, ANQGSEA. CDR3 sequence reads: CSVHRGDTGELFF. CDR3 coding DNA: TGCAGCGTTCACAGGGGCGACACCGGGGAGCTGTTTTTT.

This chain connects TRBV4-3 to TRBJ1-1; D uncertain. The V gene's germline CDR1 is LGHNA and CDR2 YSLEER. This CDR3 has 15 residues. Trimming took 0 bases from V and 5 from J, leaving 13 bases between them. The CDR3 DNA is TGCGCCAGCAGCCAAGATCGATCACCGGGGACTGAAGCTTTCTTT. Protein sequence: CASSQDRSPGTEAFF.

The CDR3 region is CASSLGHTKSTEAFF. The CDR3 DNA is TGTGCCAGCAGCTTGGGACACACAAAGAGCACTGAAGCTTTCTTT. This chain uses TRBV5-4 with TRBJ1-1, with D unclear. The CDR3 loop spans 15 amino acids. Deletions cut 0 bases from V and 4 bases from J, with 13 bases between. CDR1 is SGHNT and CDR2 is YYREEE in the germline V gene (reference sequence).

J is TRBJ1-2 and V is TRBV4-1; 8 bases fit TRBD1. The CDR3 is 15 amino acids. V shed 1 base, J shed 5 bases, and the junction held 6 bases outside the gene matches. Per germline, CDR1 MGHRA and CDR2 YSYEKL. CDR3: CASSQAGQGEYGYTF. DNA of the CDR3: TGCGCCAGCAGCCAAGCTGGACAGGGCGAGTATGGCTACACCTTC.

V gene TRBV27 combines with J gene TRBJ1-1; TRBD1 matches at 7 bases. The ends lost 6 bases at V and 4 bases at J; junction bases unmatched: 8. The CDR3 covers 14 residues. Per the germline V gene, CDR1 is MNHEY and CDR2 is SMNVEV (reference sequence). For the CDR3, the DNA is TGTGCCAGCAGCTACACAGGGGTGGGCACTGAAGCTTTCTTT. Translated: CASSYTGVGTEAFF.

The rearrangement links TRBV7-7 to TRBJ2-1, with 9 bases that match TRBD2. There are 16 residues in the CDR3. Germline assignment: CDR1 SSHAT and CDR2 FNYEAQ (reference sequence). The trim removed 5 bases at V and 5 bases at J, leaving 10 bases unmatched. The CDR3 spells CASSPLPASGDNEQFF. In nucleotides, the CDR3 is TGTGCCAGCAGCCCTCTTCCGGCTAGCGGGGACAATGAGCAGTTCTTC.